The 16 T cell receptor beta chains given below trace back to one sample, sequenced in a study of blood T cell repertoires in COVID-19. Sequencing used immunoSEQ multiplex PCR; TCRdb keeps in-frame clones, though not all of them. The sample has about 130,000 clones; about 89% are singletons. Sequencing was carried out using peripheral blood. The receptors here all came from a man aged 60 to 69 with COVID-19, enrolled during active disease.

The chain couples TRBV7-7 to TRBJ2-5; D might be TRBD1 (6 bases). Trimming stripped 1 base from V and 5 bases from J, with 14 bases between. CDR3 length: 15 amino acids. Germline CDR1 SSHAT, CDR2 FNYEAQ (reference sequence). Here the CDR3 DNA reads TGTGCCAGCAGCTTAGAGGGGGTTCCTACGGAGACCCAGTACTTC. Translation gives CASSLEGVPTETQYF.

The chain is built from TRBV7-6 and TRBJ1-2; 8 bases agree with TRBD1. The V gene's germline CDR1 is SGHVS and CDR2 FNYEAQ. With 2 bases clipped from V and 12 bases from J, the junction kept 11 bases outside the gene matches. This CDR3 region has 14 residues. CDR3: CASSLLAEDRVNTF. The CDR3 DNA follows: TGTGCCAGCAGCTTATTGGCGGAGGACAGGGTCAACACCTTC.

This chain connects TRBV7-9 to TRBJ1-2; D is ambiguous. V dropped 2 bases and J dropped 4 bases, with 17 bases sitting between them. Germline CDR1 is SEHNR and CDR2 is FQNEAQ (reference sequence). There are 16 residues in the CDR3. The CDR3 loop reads CASSLSNVLRGYGYTF. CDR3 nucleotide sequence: TGTGCCAGCAGCTTAAGCAATGTCCTCCGCGGCTATGGCTACACCTTC.

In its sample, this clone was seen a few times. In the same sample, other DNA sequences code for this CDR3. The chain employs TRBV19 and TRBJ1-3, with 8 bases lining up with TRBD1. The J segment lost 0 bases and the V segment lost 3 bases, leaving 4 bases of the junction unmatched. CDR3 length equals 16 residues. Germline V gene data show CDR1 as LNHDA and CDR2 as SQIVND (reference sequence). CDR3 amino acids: CASSIRDRISGNTIYF. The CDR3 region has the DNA TGTGCCAGTAGTATCCGGGACAGGATCTCTGGAAACACCATATATTTT. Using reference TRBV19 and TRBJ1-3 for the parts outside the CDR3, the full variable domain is DGGITQSPKYLFRKEGQNVTLSCEQNLNHDAMYWYRQDPGQGLRLIYYSQIVNDFQKGDIAEGYSVSREKKESFPLTVTSAQKNPTAFYLCASSIRDRISGNTIYFGEGSWLTVV.

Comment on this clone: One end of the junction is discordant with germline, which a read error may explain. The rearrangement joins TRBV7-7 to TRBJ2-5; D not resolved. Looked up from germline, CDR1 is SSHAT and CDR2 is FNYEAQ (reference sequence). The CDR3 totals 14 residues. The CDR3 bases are TGTGCTAGCAGCTTAGTTGGCTTACCGGAGACCCAGTACTTC. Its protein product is CASSLVGLPETQYF.

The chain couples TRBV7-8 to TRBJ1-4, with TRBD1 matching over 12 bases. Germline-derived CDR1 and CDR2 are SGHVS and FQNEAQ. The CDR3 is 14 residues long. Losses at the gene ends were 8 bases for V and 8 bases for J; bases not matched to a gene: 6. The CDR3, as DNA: TGTGCCAGCGCCTGGGGGACAGGGGGCGAAAAACTGTTTTTT. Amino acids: CASAWGTGGEKLFF.

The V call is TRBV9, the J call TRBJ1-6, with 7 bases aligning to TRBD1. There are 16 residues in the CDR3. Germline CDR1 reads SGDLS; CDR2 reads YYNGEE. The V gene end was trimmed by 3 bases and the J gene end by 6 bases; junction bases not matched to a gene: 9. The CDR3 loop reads CASSDQTGPANSPLHF. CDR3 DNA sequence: TGTGCCAGCAGCGACCAGACAGGGCCTGCTAATTCACCCCTCCACTTT.

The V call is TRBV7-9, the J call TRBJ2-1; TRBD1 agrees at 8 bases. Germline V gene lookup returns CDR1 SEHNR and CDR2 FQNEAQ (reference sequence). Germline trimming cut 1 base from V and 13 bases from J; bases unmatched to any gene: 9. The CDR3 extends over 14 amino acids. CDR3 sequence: CASSLDPDRENQFF. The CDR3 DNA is TGTGCCAGCAGCTTAGACCCGGACAGGGAGAATCAGTTCTTC.

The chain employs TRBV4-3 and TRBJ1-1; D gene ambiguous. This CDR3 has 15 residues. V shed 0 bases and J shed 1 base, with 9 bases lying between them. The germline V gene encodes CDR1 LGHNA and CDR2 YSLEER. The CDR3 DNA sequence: TGCGCCAGCAGCCAAGATACACTAGGGAACACTGAAGCTTTCTTT. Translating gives CASSQDTLGNTEAFF.

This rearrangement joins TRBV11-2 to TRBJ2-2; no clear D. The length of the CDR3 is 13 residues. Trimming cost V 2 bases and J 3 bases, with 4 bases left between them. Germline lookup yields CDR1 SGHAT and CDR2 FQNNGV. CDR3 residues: CASSLTDTGELFF. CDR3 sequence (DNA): TGTGCCAGCAGCTTAACGGACACCGGGGAGCTGTTTTTT.

CDR3 protein: CASKLSGRGSPLHF. CDR3 bases: TGTGCCAGCAAACTAAGTGGGAGGGGTTCACCCCTCCACTTT. V gene TRBV6-5 combines with J gene TRBJ1-6, with a possible D match to TRBD1 (5 bases). The CDR3 consists of 14 residues. Per germline, CDR1 MNHEY and CDR2 SVGAGI. The V end lost 7 bases, the J end lost 9 bases, and 16 bases lay between the germline ends.

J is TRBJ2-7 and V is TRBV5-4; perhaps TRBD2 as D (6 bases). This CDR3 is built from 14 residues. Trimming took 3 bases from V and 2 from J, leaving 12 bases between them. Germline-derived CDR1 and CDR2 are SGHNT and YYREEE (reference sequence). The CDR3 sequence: CASSSGTSTYEQYF. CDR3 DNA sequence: TGTGCCAGCAGCTCCGGGACTTCAACCTACGAGCAGTACTTC.

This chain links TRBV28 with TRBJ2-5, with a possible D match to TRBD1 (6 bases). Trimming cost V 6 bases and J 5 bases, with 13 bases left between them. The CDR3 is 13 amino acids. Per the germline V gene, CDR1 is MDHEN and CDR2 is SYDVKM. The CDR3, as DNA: TGTGCCAGCAGGGACAGCTATGGTGAGACCCAGTACTTC. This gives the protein CASRDSYGETQYF.

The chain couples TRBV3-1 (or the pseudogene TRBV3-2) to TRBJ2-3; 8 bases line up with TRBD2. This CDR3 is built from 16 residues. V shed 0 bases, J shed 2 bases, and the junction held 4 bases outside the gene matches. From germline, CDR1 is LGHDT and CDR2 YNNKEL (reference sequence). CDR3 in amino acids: CASSQDKRGNTDTQYF. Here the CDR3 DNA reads TGTGCCAGCAGCCAAGATAAGCGGGGGAACACAGATACGCAGTATTTT.

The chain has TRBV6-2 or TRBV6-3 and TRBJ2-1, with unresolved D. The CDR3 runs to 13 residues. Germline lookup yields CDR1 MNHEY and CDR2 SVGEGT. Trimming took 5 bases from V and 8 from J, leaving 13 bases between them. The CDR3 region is CASSRLRFHEQFF. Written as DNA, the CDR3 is TGTGCCAGCAGTCGGTTGAGGTTCCATGAGCAGTTCTTC.

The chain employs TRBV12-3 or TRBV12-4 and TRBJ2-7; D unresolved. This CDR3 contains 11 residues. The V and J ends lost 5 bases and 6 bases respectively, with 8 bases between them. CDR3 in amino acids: CASSRGLEQYF. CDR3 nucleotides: TGTGCCAGCAGTCGTGGGCTCGAGCAGTACTTC.